The 5 T cell receptor beta chains reported below all come from one sample, sequenced in a study of response to subunit inactivated influenza vaccine. From the RT-PCR reads, TCRdb called clonotypes with MiXCR, one entry per CDR3 protein. The sample holds some 500,000 distinct CDR3 sequences, about an eighth seen once. The sequencing here drew on PBMCs from blood, taken about 40 days after vaccination. The receptors were gathered from a man in his fifties who received an inactivated influenza vaccine.

This clonotype was detected only a few times. CDR3 amino acids: CASRTSGAPQETQYF. The CDR3 DNA sequence: TGTGCCAGCAGAACTAGCGGGGCTCCCCAAGAGACCCAGTACTTC. The rearrangement uses TRBV12-3 or TRBV12-4 and TRBJ2-5, with 10 positions matching TRBD2. V was clipped by 6 bases and J by 1 base; unmatched bases: 5. The CDR3 is made up of 15 amino acids.

The rearrangement uses TRBV5-1 and TRBJ2-3, with D uncertain. Per germline, CDR1 SGHRS and CDR2 YFSETQ. V was shortened by 4 bases and J by 6 bases, with 12 bases between the two germline ends. The CDR3 covers 13 residues. CDR3: CASSRNRVDTQYF. The DNA for the CDR3 is TGCGCCAGCAGCCGGAATCGGGTGGATACGCAGTATTTT.

The chain links TRBV5-1 to TRBJ1-1; TRBD1 is a possible D gene (6 bases). Trimming removed 0 bases from V and 4 bases from J, with 13 bases in between. The germline CDR1 and CDR2 sequences are SGHRS and YFSETQ. The CDR3 loop spans 15 amino acids. CDR3 sequence (DNA): TGCGCCAGCAGCTTGGGGGGGCGCGGGGTCACTGAAGCTTTCTTT. This sequence encodes CASSLGGRGVTEAFF.

The chain is built from TRBV11-1 and TRBJ2-1; 15 bases are shared with TRBD2. This CDR3 has 19 residues. V was clipped by 5 bases and J by 4 bases; unmatched bases: 12. From germline, CDR1 is SGHAT and CDR2 FQDESV (reference sequence). CDR3 region: CASSGRWTSGGASYNEQFF. CDR3 sequence (DNA): TGTGCCAGCAGCGGCCGTTGGACTAGCGGGGGGGCCTCATACAATGAGCAGTTCTTC.

The chain joins TRBV6-1 to TRBJ2-7, with 10 bases identical to TRBD1. The CDR3 runs to 14 residues. Germline loops: CDR1 MNHNS, CDR2 SASEGT. V shed 4 bases and J 2 bases; nucleotides not matched to a gene: 2. CDR3 in amino acids: CASSVGQGAYEQYF. Written as DNA, the CDR3 is TGTGCCAGCAGTGTCGGACAGGGGGCCTACGAGCAGTACTTC.